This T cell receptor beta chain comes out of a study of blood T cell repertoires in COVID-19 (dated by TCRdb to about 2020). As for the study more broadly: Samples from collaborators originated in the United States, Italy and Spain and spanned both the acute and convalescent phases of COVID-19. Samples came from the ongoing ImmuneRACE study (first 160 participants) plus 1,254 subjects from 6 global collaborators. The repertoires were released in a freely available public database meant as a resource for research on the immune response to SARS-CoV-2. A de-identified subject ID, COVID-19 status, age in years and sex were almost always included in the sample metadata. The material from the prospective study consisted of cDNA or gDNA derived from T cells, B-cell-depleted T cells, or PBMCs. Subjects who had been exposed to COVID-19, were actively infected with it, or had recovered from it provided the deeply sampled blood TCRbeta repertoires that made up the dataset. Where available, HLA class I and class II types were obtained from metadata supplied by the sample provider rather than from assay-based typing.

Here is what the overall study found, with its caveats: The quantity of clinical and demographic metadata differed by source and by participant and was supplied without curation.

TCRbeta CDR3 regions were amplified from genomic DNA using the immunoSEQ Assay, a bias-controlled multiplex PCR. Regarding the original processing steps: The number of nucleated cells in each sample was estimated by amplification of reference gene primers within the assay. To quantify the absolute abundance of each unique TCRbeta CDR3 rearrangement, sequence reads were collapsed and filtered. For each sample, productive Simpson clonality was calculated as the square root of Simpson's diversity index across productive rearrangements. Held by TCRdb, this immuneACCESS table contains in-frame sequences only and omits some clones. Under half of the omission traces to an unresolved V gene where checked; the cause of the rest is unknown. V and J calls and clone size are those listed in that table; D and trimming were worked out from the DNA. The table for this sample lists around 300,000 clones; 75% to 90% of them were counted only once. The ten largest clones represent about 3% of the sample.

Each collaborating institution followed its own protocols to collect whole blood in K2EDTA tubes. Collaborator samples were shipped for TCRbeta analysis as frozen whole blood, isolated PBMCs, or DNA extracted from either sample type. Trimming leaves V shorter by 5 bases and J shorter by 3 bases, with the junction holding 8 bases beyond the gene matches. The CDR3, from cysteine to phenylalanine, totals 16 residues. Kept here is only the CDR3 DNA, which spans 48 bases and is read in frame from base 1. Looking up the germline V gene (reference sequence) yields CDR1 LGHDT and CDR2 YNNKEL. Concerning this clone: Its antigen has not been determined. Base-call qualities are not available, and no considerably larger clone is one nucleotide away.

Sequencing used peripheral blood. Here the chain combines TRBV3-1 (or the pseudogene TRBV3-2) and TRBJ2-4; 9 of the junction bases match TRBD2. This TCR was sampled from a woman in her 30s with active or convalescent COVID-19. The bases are TGTGCCAGCAGCGTGACTAGCGGCCTCTTCAAAAACATTCAGTACTTC. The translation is CASSVTSGLFKNIQYF.